This T cell receptor (beta chain) is drawn from a study of T cell responses to AZD1222 COVID-19 vaccine. Study-wide results and caveats: Only a handful of AZD1222 recipients were seropositive at baseline. White British people made up most donors, females outnumbered males, and clonal diversity was possibly underestimated. The study found Spike-specific TCR breadth and depth rose after two AZD1222 doses. Regions 160-218 and 743-854 held dominance among vaccine-associated CD4 TCRs, which spanned spike.

With respect to this clone: No antigen is known for it.

The germline V gene has CDR1 MNHEY and CDR2 SVGAGI. Trimming removed 10 bases at V and 7 bases at J, with 16 bases between. This CDR3 is built from 12 residues. Method: immunoSEQ multiplex PCR; TCRdb's copy keeps in-frame clones and lacks some. The data hold about 110,000 clones, with 85% to 90% observed a single time. Sequences were derived from peripheral blood, sampled 28 days after the second AZD1222 dose. This sequence joins TRBV6-5 and TRBJ2-5, with D perhaps TRBD1 (6 bases). This TCR derives from an adult who received the AZD1222 COVID-19 vaccine. The CDR3 bases are TGTGCCACCCGGACAGTCCGTACGACCCAGTACTTC. This encodes CATRTVRTTQYF.